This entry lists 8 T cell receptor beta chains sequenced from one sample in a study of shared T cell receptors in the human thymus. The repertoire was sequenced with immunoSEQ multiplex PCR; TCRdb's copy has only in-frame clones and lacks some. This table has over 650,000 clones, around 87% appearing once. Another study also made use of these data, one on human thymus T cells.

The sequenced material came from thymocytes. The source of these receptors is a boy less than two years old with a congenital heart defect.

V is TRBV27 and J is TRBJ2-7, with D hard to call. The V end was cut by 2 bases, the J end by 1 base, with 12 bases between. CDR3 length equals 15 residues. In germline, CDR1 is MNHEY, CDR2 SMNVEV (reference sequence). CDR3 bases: TGTGCCAGCAGTTTACACAGCTTCGAGTCCTACGAGCAGTACTTC. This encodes CASSLHSFESYEQYF.

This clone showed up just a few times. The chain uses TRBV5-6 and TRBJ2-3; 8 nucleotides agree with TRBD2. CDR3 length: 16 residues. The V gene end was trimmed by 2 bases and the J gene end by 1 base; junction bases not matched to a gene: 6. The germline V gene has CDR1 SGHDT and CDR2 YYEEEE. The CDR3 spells CASSFFTSGRTDTQYF. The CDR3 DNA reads TGTGCCAGCAGCTTTTTTACTAGCGGCCGCACAGATACGCAGTATTTT.

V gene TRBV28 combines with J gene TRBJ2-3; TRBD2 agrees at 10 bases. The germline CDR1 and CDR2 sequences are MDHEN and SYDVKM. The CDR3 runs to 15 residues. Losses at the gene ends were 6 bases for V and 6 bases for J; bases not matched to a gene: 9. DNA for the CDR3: TGTGCCAGCAGGGACACTAGCGGGGCCCGTGATACGCAGTATTTT. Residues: CASRDTSGARDTQYF.

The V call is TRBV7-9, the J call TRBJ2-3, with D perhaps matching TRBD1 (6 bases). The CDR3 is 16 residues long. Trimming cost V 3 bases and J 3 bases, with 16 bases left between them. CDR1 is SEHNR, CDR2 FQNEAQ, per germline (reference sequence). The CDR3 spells CASSFNRVPRTDTQYF. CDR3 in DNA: TGTGCCAGCAGCTTCAACAGGGTGCCCAGGACAGATACGCAGTATTTT.

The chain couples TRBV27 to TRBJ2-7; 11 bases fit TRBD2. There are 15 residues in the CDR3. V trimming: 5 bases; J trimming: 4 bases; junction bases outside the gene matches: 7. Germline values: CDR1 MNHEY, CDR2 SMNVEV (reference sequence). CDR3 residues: CASSNPGLAEYEQYF. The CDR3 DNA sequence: TGTGCCAGCAGTAATCCGGGACTAGCGGAGTACGAGCAGTACTTC.

CDR3 nucleotides: TGCGCCAGCAGCCAAGCAGGGGGGACTAGCACAGATACGCAGTATTTT. Its translation is CASSQAGGTSTDTQYF. V and J are TRBV4-3 and TRBJ2-3; the D gene is possibly TRBD1 (7 bases). Germline CDR1 LGHNA, CDR2 YSLEER. Trimming removed 1 base at V and 0 bases at J, with 11 bases between. The CDR3 length is 16 residues.

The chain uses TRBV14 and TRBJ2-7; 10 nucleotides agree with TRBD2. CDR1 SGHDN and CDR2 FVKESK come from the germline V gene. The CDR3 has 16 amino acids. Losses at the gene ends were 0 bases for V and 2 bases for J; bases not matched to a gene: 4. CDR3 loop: CASSQDRTSGPYEQYF. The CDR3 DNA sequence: TGTGCCAGCAGCCAAGATAGGACTAGCGGTCCCTACGAGCAGTACTTC.

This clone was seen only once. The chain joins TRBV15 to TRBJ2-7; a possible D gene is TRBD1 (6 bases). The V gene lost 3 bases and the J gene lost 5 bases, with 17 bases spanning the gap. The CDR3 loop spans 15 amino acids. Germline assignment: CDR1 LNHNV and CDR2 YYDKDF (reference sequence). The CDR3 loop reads CATSRSRRGEHEQYF. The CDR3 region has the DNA TGTGCCACCAGCAGGAGCCGCAGGGGCGAGCACGAGCAGTACTTC.